Listed here are 32 T cell receptor beta chains from one sample, sequenced in a study of T cell responses to AZD1222 COVID-19 vaccine. Profiled with immunoSEQ multiplex PCR; TCRdb holds only in-frame clones, not every one. This repertoire shows roughly 100,000 clones, 90% found once; its top ten account for around 8%. The sample here was peripheral blood, taken 28 days after the second AZD1222 dose. The receptor set was obtained from an adult who received the AZD1222 COVID-19 vaccine.

The DNA for the CDR3 is TGTGCCATCAGTGAGAGGGGGGGAGGCGGGGCCGAGCAGTACTTC. Protein: CAISERGGGGAEQYF. The chain employs TRBV10-3 and TRBJ2-7, with D possibly matching TRBD2 (7 bases). The V end was cut by 2 bases, the J end by 6 bases, with 17 bases between. Germline-derived CDR1 and CDR2 are ENHRY and SYGVKD. The CDR3 contains 15 residues.

As concerns this clone: Other DNA sequences in this specimen translate into the identical CDR3. The rearrangement links TRBV7-9 to TRBJ1-2; D is undetermined. V lost 1 base, J lost 6 bases, and 9 bases lay in between. The CDR3 contains 13 residues. Germline-derived CDR1 and CDR2 are SEHNR and FQNEAQ (reference sequence). Here the CDR3 reads CASSLGGGDGYTF. The CDR3 nucleotides read TGTGCCAGCAGCTTAGGAGGCGGGGATGGCTACACCTTC.

V gene TRBV5-1 combines with J gene TRBJ2-3, with 8 bases identical to TRBD2. Trimming cost V 3 bases and J 4 bases; bases outside gene matches: 10. The CDR3 extends over 16 amino acids. CDR1 is SGHRS, CDR2 YFSETQ, per germline. The CDR3 reads CASSSSGGAEADTQYF. The CDR3, as DNA: TGCGCCAGCAGCTCAAGCGGGGGAGCGGAAGCAGATACGCAGTATTTT.

Comment on this clone: Different DNA sequences within this sample yield the same CDR3. The rearrangement uses TRBV3-1 (or the pseudogene TRBV3-2) and TRBJ2-2, with a weak D call TRBD1 (5 bases). The V end was cut by 4 bases, the J end by 2 bases, with 14 bases between. This CDR3 is 16 amino acids long. Per the germline V gene, CDR1 is LGHDT and CDR2 is YNNKEL (reference sequence). This CDR3 is CASSPRQGLNTGELFF. CDR3 bases: TGTGCCAGCAGCCCGCGGCAGGGCCTAAACACCGGGGAGCTGTTTTTT.

V and J are TRBV7-3 and TRBJ2-2; 8 bases map to TRBD1. This CDR3 spans 16 amino acids. Germline V gene sequence: CDR1 SGHTA, CDR2 FQGTGA. The V and J ends lost 5 bases and 3 bases, in that order; junction bases with no gene match: 8. The CDR3 coding sequence is TGTGCCAGCAGCCCAAACAGGGGGTTGGACACCGGGGAGCTGTTTTTT. Translation gives CASSPNRGLDTGELFF.

This chain joins TRBV20-1 and TRBJ1-1, with D unclear. Germline V gene sequence: CDR1 DFQATT, CDR2 SNEGSKA (reference sequence). The V gene lost 5 bases and the J gene lost 4 bases, with 5 bases spanning the gap. The CDR3 sequence is 10 residues long. The CDR3 region has the DNA TGCAGTGCTTTCATCACTGAAGCTTTCTTT. Encoded protein: CSAFITEAFF.

The chain carries TRBV6-5 and TRBJ2-1, with 8 bases lining up with TRBD1. Looked up from germline, CDR1 is MNHEY and CDR2 is SVGAGI. The CDR3 totals 16 residues. V shed 4 bases, J shed 8 bases, and the junction held 13 bases outside the gene matches. In nucleotides, the CDR3 is TGTGCCAGCAGTTCTCGCTGGACAGGGAAGGGAGATGAGCAGTTCTTC. This encodes CASSSRWTGKGDEQFF.

The chain combines TRBV19 with TRBJ2-6; D perhaps matches TRBD1 (5 bases). CDR1 and CDR2 from the germline V gene are LNHDA and SQIVND (reference sequence). The CDR3 is 14 residues long. V dropped 7 bases and J dropped 2 bases, with 9 bases sitting between them. As DNA, the CDR3 is TGTGCCAGTACCCAGGGCGCTGGGGCCAACGTCCTGACTTTC. Translated, it gives CASTQGAGANVLTF.

The chain has TRBV9 and TRBJ2-2; perhaps TRBD1 as D (7 bases). V was trimmed by 4 bases and J by 2 bases, leaving 21 bases between them. CDR1 and CDR2 (germline): SGDLS, YYNGEE. This CDR3 has 18 residues. CDR3 DNA sequence: TGTGCCAGCAGCACGAGACAGGGAGGCGGGTTAAACACCGGGGAGCTGTTTTTT. It translates to CASSTRQGGGLNTGELFF.

The V call is TRBV7-2, the J call TRBJ2-7; possible D gene TRBD1, 6 bases. The CDR3 is 14 residues long. CDR1 is SGHTA, CDR2 FQGNSA, per germline. V lost 5 bases to trimming and J lost 7 bases, with 18 bases between them. The CDR3 coding sequence is TGTGCCAGCAGCCCGGGACATCGCCCCGGGGAGCAGTACTTC. This translates into CASSPGHRPGEQYF. Together with reference TRBV7-2 and TRBJ2-7, the CDR3 gives the full variable domain: GAGVSQSPSNKVTEKGKDVELRCDPISGHTALYWYRQSLGQGLEFLIYFQGNSAPDKSGLPSDRFSAERTGGSVSTLTIQRTQQEDSAVYLCASSPGHRPGEQYFGPGTRLTVT.

The chain carries TRBV6-5 and TRBJ1-5; 9 nucleotides match TRBD1. The CDR3 is made up of 15 amino acids. Germline values: CDR1 MNHEY, CDR2 SVGAGI. Germline trimming cut 7 bases from V and 3 bases from J; bases unmatched to any gene: 7. CDR3 nucleotides: TGTGCCAGCACCTGGGACAGGGAGCTCAATCAGCCCCAGCATTTT. Its translation: CASTWDRELNQPQHF.

The CDR3 coding sequence is TGTGCCAGCAGCAAAATCGCTGGGGCCAACGTCCTGACTTTC. It specifies CASSKIAGANVLTF. This chain connects TRBV7-3 to TRBJ2-6, with D unresolved. Germline CDR1 is SGHTA and CDR2 is FQGTGA. CDR3 size: 14 residues. V lost 5 bases and J 2 bases, leaving 7 bases between the germline ends.

The V and J genes are TRBV5-1 and TRBJ2-2, with 12 bases matching TRBD1. Trimming took 4 bases from V and 5 from J; bases not matched to a gene: 12. Germline values: CDR1 SGHRS, CDR2 YFSETQ. The CDR3 spans 18 residues. CDR3 sequence: CASSLNSGTGGRTGELFF. The CDR3 coding sequence is TGCGCCAGCAGCCTAAACTCCGGGACAGGGGGCCGTACCGGGGAGCTGTTTTTT.

The chain joins TRBV10-3 to TRBJ2-2, with 9 bases lining up with TRBD2. After removal of 3 bases from V and 0 bases from J, the junction contained 8 bases not matched to a gene. The CDR3 spans 18 residues. Germline assignment: CDR1 ENHRY and CDR2 SYGVKD. CDR3 loop: CAISERATSGANTGELFF. The CDR3 region has the DNA TGTGCCATCAGTGAAAGAGCGACTAGCGGCGCGAACACCGGGGAGCTGTTTTTT.

The chain recombines TRBV7-9 with TRBJ2-1, with TRBD2 matching over 8 bases. CDR1 SEHNR and CDR2 FQNEAQ come from the germline V gene (reference sequence). The CDR3 spans 17 residues. J lost 0 bases, V lost 5 bases, and 9 bases had no gene match. CDR3 nucleotide sequence: TGTGCCAGCAGCGTTCGGGGGGGCAGGAGCTCCTACAATGAGCAGTTCTTC. This sequence encodes CASSVRGGRSSYNEQFF.

The chain is built from TRBV19 and TRBJ2-2; 7 positions match TRBD1. With 5 bases clipped from V and 5 bases from J, the junction kept 8 bases outside the gene matches. Germline V CDR1 and CDR2: LNHDA, SQIVND (reference sequence). The length of the CDR3 is 15 residues. Written as DNA, the CDR3 is TGTGCCAGTAGTTACGACAGGGCAGGGACCGGGGAGCTGTTTTTT. Translated, it gives CASSYDRAGTGELFF.

This chain joins TRBV9 and TRBJ2-1; 9 bases are a match to TRBD1. Germline V gives CDR1 SGDLS, CDR2 YYNGEE. The J segment lost 2 bases and the V segment lost 3 bases, leaving 9 bases of the junction unmatched. The CDR3 contains 17 residues. DNA for the CDR3: TGTGCCAGCAGCGCGCCCCCGGGACAGGGCACCTACAATGAGCAGTTCTTC. The encoded protein is CASSAPPGQGTYNEQFF.

The rearrangement joins TRBV9 to TRBJ1-2, with D possibly TRBD1 on 6 matching bases. CDR3 length equals 15 residues. CDR1 SGDLS and CDR2 YYNGEE come from the germline V gene. V was clipped by 4 bases and J by 4 bases, with 17 bases between them. In DNA form, the CDR3 reads TGTGCCAGCAGCTCAACCGGGGGCGCAGGCTATGGCTACACCTTC. Residues: CASSSTGGAGYGYTF.

The chain recombines TRBV3-1 (or the pseudogene TRBV3-2) with TRBJ1-1, with 11 bases identical to TRBD1. Germline CDR1 and CDR2: LGHDT and YNNKEL (reference sequence). There are 14 residues in the CDR3. V lost 0 bases to trimming and J lost 10 bases; unmatched junction nucleotides: 4. The CDR3 loop is CASSQDGTGGLAFF. The CDR3 DNA reads as TGTGCCAGCAGCCAAGATGGGACAGGGGGTTTAGCTTTCTTT.

The chain couples TRBV4-1 to TRBJ1-6; D may be TRBD1 (6 bases). V was pared by 3 bases and J by 7 bases, with 28 bases between. The germline CDR1 and CDR2 sequences are MGHRA and YSYEKL. The CDR3 sequence is 20 residues long. The CDR3 sequence: CASSQPLSGLQGPPNSPLHF. CDR3 bases: TGCGCCAGCAGCCAGCCGCTATCGGGCCTACAGGGACCGCCGAATTCACCCCTCCACTTT.

The chain is built from TRBV6-5 and TRBJ1-1; D gene uncertain. Per the germline V gene, CDR1 is MNHEY and CDR2 is SVGAGI. This CDR3 comprises 13 residues. Trimming stripped 9 bases from V and 1 base from J, with 12 bases between. The CDR3 reads CASHFFGNTEAFF. CDR3 nucleotides: TGTGCCAGTCACTTTTTCGGGAACACTGAAGCTTTCTTT.

The chain joins TRBV7-9 to TRBJ1-1; tentative D call: TRBD1 (5 bases). V was pared by 3 bases and J by 5 bases, with 10 bases between. CDR1 SEHNR and CDR2 FQNEAQ come from the germline V gene (reference sequence). CDR3 size: 13 residues. DNA for the CDR3: TGTGCCAGCAGCTTCCCCTCAGGGACTGAAGCTTTCTTT. Translation: CASSFPSGTEAFF.

This clone appeared a single time. The chain couples TRBV7-2 to TRBJ1-3, with TRBD1 identical over 11 bases. The V segment lost 3 bases and the J segment 2 bases; nucleotides outside the gene matches: 6. The CDR3 totals 17 residues. Germline CDR1 SGHTA, CDR2 FQGNSA. The CDR3 loop reads CASSLGWGQGAGNTIYF. In DNA form, the CDR3 reads TGTGCCAGCAGCTTGGGGTGGGGACAGGGGGCTGGAAACACCATATATTTT.

V is TRBV27 and J is TRBJ1-5; D ambiguous. Between the trimmed V and J ends, which lost 5 bases and 3 bases, there was a span of 14 bases. Germline V gene lookup returns CDR1 MNHEY and CDR2 SMNVEV (reference sequence). This CDR3 spans 15 amino acids. The CDR3 nucleotides read TGTGCCAGCAGTCCACCTCCGGACTTCAATCAGCCCCAGCATTTT. It specifies CASSPPPDFNQPQHF.

The genes are TRBV29-1 and TRBJ2-2, with D uncertain. V shed 4 bases and J shed 5 bases, with 5 bases lying between them. This CDR3 region has 11 residues. From germline, CDR1 is SQVTM and CDR2 ANQGSEA. The CDR3 loop reads CSVAGTGELFF. The CDR3, as DNA: TGCAGCGTTGCCGGAACCGGGGAGCTGTTTTTT.

This rearrangement joins TRBV18 to TRBJ2-1; possible D gene TRBD2, 5 bases. Germline V lookup: CDR1 KGHSH, CDR2 LQKENI. The CDR3 consists of 15 residues. V lost 6 bases to trimming and J lost 7 bases, with 19 bases between them. The CDR3 sequence: CASSRDHEGVNEQFF. CDR3 in DNA: TGTGCCAGCTCCCGCGATCATGAGGGTGTAAATGAGCAGTTCTTC. The variable domain in full, with the rest retrieved from reference TRBV18 and TRBJ2-1, is NAGVMQNPRHLVRRRGQEARLRCSPMKGHSHVYWYRQLPEEGLKFMVYLQKENIIDESGMPKERFSAEFPKEGPSILRIQQVVRGDSAAYFCASSRDHEGVNEQFFGPGTRLTVL.

The rearrangement uses TRBV5-1 and TRBJ1-1, with D possibly TRBD1 on 6 matching bases. V lost 4 bases and J 0 bases, leaving 13 bases between the germline ends. The CDR3 consists of 15 residues. Germline values: CDR1 SGHRS, CDR2 YFSETQ. The CDR3: CASSPRQVMNTEAFF. The CDR3 region has the DNA TGCGCCAGCAGCCCAAGACAGGTCATGAACACTGAAGCTTTCTTT.

This chain uses TRBV6-6 with TRBJ2-7; D perhaps matches TRBD2 (5 bases). The CDR3 extends over 14 amino acids. V was cut by 5 bases and J by 5 bases, with 16 bases left in between. The germline CDR1 and CDR2 sequences are MNHNY and SVGAGI (reference sequence). Here the CDR3 DNA reads TGTGCCAGCAGTACCGACCGGGGTGGGGACGAGCAGTACTTC. The encoded protein is CASSTDRGGDEQYF.

The gene calls are TRBV21-1 and TRBJ2-7; the table's D call, TRBD2, has no DNA check behind it. TRBV21-1 is a listed pseudogene. This CDR3 spans 12 amino acids. The CDR3 is CASSSPPVQQYF. The CDR3 DNA reads TGTGCCAGCAGCTCACCTCCGGTCCAGCAGTACTTC.

V usage is TRBV9 and J usage is TRBJ2-1; D is uncertain. V lost 0 bases and J 6 bases, leaving 7 bases between the germline ends. In germline, CDR1 is SGDLS, CDR2 YYNGEE. The CDR3 loop spans 13 amino acids. The CDR3 spells CASSVVVGNEQFF. For the CDR3, the DNA is TGTGCCAGCAGCGTAGTGGTGGGCAATGAGCAGTTCTTC.

The rearrangement uses TRBV18 and TRBJ2-2, with a weak D call TRBD1 (5 bases). The germline CDR1 and CDR2 sequences are KGHSH and LQKENI. Between the trimmed V and J ends, which lost 3 bases and 3 bases, there was a span of 11 bases. This CDR3 is built from 15 residues. CDR3 DNA sequence: TGTGCCAGCTCACCGCCGGTAGGGGACACCGGGGAGCTGTTTTTT. This encodes CASSPPVGDTGELFF. Full variable domain (remainder filled in from reference TRBV18 and TRBJ2-2): NAGVMQNPRHLVRRRGQEARLRCSPMKGHSHVYWYRQLPEEGLKFMVYLQKENIIDESGMPKERFSAEFPKEGPSILRIQQVVRGDSAAYFCASSPPVGDTGELFFGEGSRLTVL.

This chain joins TRBV20-1 and TRBJ1-5; TRBD1 matches 9 bases. Germline trimming cut 4 bases from V and 2 bases from J; bases unmatched to any gene: 9. This CDR3 is 16 amino acids long. Germline CDR1 and CDR2: DFQATT and SNEGSKA (reference sequence). CDR3 sequence (DNA): TGCAGTGCTATTGACAGGGGGTTATGGGGCAATCAGCCCCAGCATTTT. It translates to CSAIDRGLWGNQPQHF.